This note documents a single TCR beta chain sequence. Its antigen is undetermined. It was with 60 Vbeta and 13 Jbeta primers that the PCR ran. TCRdb keeps only in-frame clones here, not all; method: immunoSEQ multiplex PCR. The repertoire holds tens of thousands of clones, with about 80% as singletons. V lost 4 bases and J lost 0; bases outside the gene matches: 5. There are 18 residues in the CDR3. In germline, CDR1 is LGHNA, CDR2 YSLEER. The sample originates from a study of cytomegalovirus exposure and HLA in healthy donors. Study as a whole: As an earlier analysis found, roughly 180 million T cells yielded fewer than 130 million unique TCR beta sequences.

Study-level results: The authors later found most CMV-associated TCR beta chains appeared HLA-restricted. Solely CMV serostatus was available to characterize immune exposure.

This clonotype was sampled from a male donor in good health and CMV-seronegative. V is TRBV4-3 and J is TRBJ2-3; 15 bases fit TRBD2. Sequenced: PBMCs. The CDR3 region is CASSPGLAGGPSTDTQYF. The CDR3 nucleotides read TGCGCCAGCAGCCCGGGACTAGCGGGAGGCCCTAGCACAGATACGCAGTATTTT.